Listed below are T cell receptor beta chains from one sample, sequenced in a study of blood T cell repertoires in COVID-19. Repertoires were generated with immunoSEQ multiplex PCR, while TCRdb's copy carries only in-frame clones and drops some. The sample includes 98,000 or so clones, 82% seen only once; the top ten take about 4.8%. Sequencing was carried out using peripheral blood. The source of these receptors is a man aged 55 to 70 with acute or convalescent COVID-19. CDR3s include the opening cysteine and the closing phenylalanine or tryptophan. Each record gives: V gene, J gene, CDR3 protein.

>TRBV18|TRBJ2-1
CASSPQSSGSSSYNEQFF
>TRBV18|TRBJ2-7
CASSQVGLASYEQYF
>TRBV2|TRBJ2-4
CASSEARGNWNIQYF
>TRBV13|TRBJ2-7
CASSRWGDSYEQYF
>TRBV24-1|TRBJ2-2
CATSDLGTSGYAGELFF
>TRBV27|TRBJ1-1
CASSLRTGRTNTEAFF
>TRBV21-1|TRBJ2-7
CASSKRGTGNGGYEQYF
>TRBV12-5|TRBJ1-2
CASGLNMVTGGAVYGYTF
>TRBV7-6|TRBJ2-5
CASSPRDPEGVSQETQYF
>TRBV6-6|TRBJ2-7
CASSHPAGDSYEQYF